These 26 T cell receptor beta chains came from one sample sequenced in a study of yellow fever vaccine responses in identical twins. TCRdb fed the RT-PCR reads into MiXCR, producing one record per CDR3 protein. The data hold 5,000 to 6,500 distinct CDR3 sequences, with 80% to 90% observed a single time. The material sequenced was T cells from blood (PBMCs), unsorted or a sorted subset (not recorded which), taken before or after yellow fever vaccination (not recorded which). These receptors came from a woman aged 18-30 years who received the yellow fever vaccine.

The rearrangement uses TRBV28 and TRBJ1-2; 8 positions match TRBD1. V dropped 5 bases and J dropped 2; count of bases not matched to a gene: 7. The CDR3 is 15 amino acids. The V gene's germline CDR1 is MDHEN and CDR2 SYDVKM. The CDR3 sequence is CASSGTGGGNYGYTF. Here the CDR3 DNA reads TGTGCCAGCAGTGGAACAGGGGGAGGAAACTATGGCTACACCTTC.

The rearrangement joins TRBV5-1 to TRBJ1-2; tentative D call: TRBD1 (6 bases). Germline-derived CDR1 and CDR2 are SGHRS and YFSETQ. The CDR3 extends over 17 amino acids. Trimming stripped 0 bases from V and 2 bases from J, with 17 bases between. The CDR3 region has the DNA TGCGCCAGCAGCTTGGCCGGGGGGGGGCCAGAAAACTATGGCTACACCTTC. Translation gives CASSLAGGGPENYGYTF. Full variable domain (missing parts from reference TRBV5-1 and TRBJ1-2): KAGVTQTPRYLIKTRGQQVTLSCSPISGHRSVSWYQQTPGQGLQFLFEYFSETQRNKGNFPGRFSGRQFSNSRSEMNVSTLELGDSALYLCASSLAGGGPENYGYTFGSGTRLTVV.

This sequence joins TRBV28 and TRBJ2-1; 14 nucleotides line up with TRBD2. The CDR3 spans 15 residues. Germline trimming cut 5 bases from V and 8 bases from J; bases unmatched to any gene: 5. CDR1 is MDHEN and CDR2 is SYDVKM in the germline V gene. CDR3 bases: TGTGCCAGCAGTCCCGGGACTAGCGGGGGCGATGAGCAGTTCTTC. Protein: CASSPGTSGGDEQFF.

The V and J genes are TRBV6-4 and TRBJ2-1; D is possibly TRBD2 (5 bases). The CDR3 has 13 residues. V dropped 5 bases and J dropped 0 bases, with 5 bases sitting between them. The germline V gene has CDR1 MRHNA and CDR2 SNTAGT. CDR3 coding DNA: TGTGCCAGCAGTAGCGGCTCCTACAATGAGCAGTTCTTC. Residues: CASSSGSYNEQFF.

This sequence joins TRBV5-1 and TRBJ2-5; no firm D call. Per the germline V gene, CDR1 is SGHRS and CDR2 is YFSETQ. CDR3 length equals 14 residues. V lost 0 bases and J lost 4, with 10 bases in between. The chain's CDR3 is CASSLEDLGETQYF. The CDR3 region has the DNA TGCGCCAGCAGCTTGGAAGACCTTGGAGAGACCCAGTACTTC.

This clonotype has a handful of counts. This sequence joins TRBV7-2 and TRBJ2-2, with TRBD2 matching over 7 bases. J was trimmed by 2 bases and V by 6 bases; bases with no gene match: 9. This CDR3 is 16 amino acids long. Germline V gene sequence: CDR1 SGHTA, CDR2 FQGNSA. The CDR3 here is CASSYAGLPNTGELFF. The DNA of the CDR3 is TGTGCCAGCAGTTACGCGGGACTACCTAACACCGGGGAGCTGTTTTTT.

The chain has TRBV7-6 and TRBJ2-3; 8 bases are a match to TRBD1. The CDR3 runs to 14 residues. J gave up 3 bases and V 2 bases, and 1 base lay outside the gene matches. In germline, CDR1 is SGHVS, CDR2 FNYEAQ. CDR3 residues: CASSLQGATDTQYF. Written as DNA, the CDR3 is TGTGCCAGCAGCTTACAGGGGGCTACAGATACGCAGTATTTT.

CDR3 DNA: TGTGCCAGTAGTAAGGGGTTTACTGAAGCTTTCTTT. Translation: CASSKGFTEAFF. V and J are TRBV19 and TRBJ1-1; the D gene is possibly TRBD1 (5 bases). The germline V and J ends were trimmed by 4 bases and 5 bases, with 8 bases remaining between them. The CDR3 covers 12 residues. CDR1 LNHDA and CDR2 SQIVND come from the germline V gene (reference sequence).

The V and J genes are TRBV11-1 and TRBJ2-4, with TRBD2 matching 7 bases. The CDR3 extends over 15 amino acids. From germline, CDR1 is SGHAT and CDR2 FQDESV (reference sequence). Trimming cost V 3 bases and J 3 bases; bases outside gene matches: 5. In DNA, the CDR3 is TGTGCCAGCAGCTTCGCAGCGGGGAGCAAAAACATTCAGTACTTC. This encodes CASSFAAGSKNIQYF.

The chain couples TRBV15 to TRBJ1-5; 8 bases are shared with TRBD1. The germline CDR1 and CDR2 sequences are LNHNV and YYDKDF (reference sequence). J lost 2 bases, V lost 0 bases, and 6 bases had no gene match. CDR3 size: 17 residues. The CDR3 coding sequence is TGTGCCACCAGCAGAGACCGCTCGGGACAGGGCAATCAGCCCCAGCATTTT. This encodes CATSRDRSGQGNQPQHF.

V usage is TRBV11-1 and J usage is TRBJ2-7; D is uncertain. Germline V gene sequence: CDR1 SGHAT, CDR2 FQDESV (reference sequence). V lost 3 bases and J 0 bases, leaving 9 bases between the germline ends. There are 14 residues in the CDR3. The CDR3 loop is CASSFSENSYEQYF. CDR3 bases: TGTGCCAGCAGCTTCTCCGAAAACTCCTACGAGCAGTACTTC.

The chain uses TRBV20-1 and TRBJ1-2; 7 nucleotides line up with TRBD1. The CDR3 consists of 12 residues. With V trimmed by 3 bases and J by 7 bases, 5 bases remained unmatched. The germline V gene encodes CDR1 DFQATT and CDR2 SNEGSKA (reference sequence). CDR3 region: CSASKWDSGYTF. CDR3 coding DNA: TGCAGTGCTAGTAAATGGGACAGTGGCTACACCTTC.

The V and J genes are TRBV25-1 and TRBJ1-2; the D gene is possibly TRBD1 (6 bases). The germline V gene encodes CDR1 MGHDK and CDR2 SYGVNS. There are 13 residues in the CDR3. Trimming removed 4 bases at V and 8 bases at J, with 14 bases between. CDR3 DNA sequence: TGTGCCAGCAGTGGAGGGGGATTTGGCGGCTACACCTTC. Translation: CASSGGGFGGYTF.

CDR3 loop: CASSPWTGGNYEQYF. DNA for the CDR3: TGTGCCAGCAGTCCTTGGACAGGGGGCAACTACGAGCAGTACTTC. The chain uses TRBV25-1 and TRBJ2-7; 11 nucleotides line up with TRBD1. Trimming removed 5 bases from V and 3 bases from J; junction bases left unmatched: 6. Germline lookup yields CDR1 MGHDK and CDR2 SYGVNS. CDR3 length equals 15 residues.

The V and J genes are TRBV28 and TRBJ2-1; D is unresolved. Germline lookup yields CDR1 MDHEN and CDR2 SYDVKM. V dropped 1 base and J dropped 12 bases, with 16 bases sitting between them. The CDR3 consists of 14 residues. CDR3 sequence: CASSLSHERGGQFF. CDR3 coding DNA: TGTGCCAGCAGTTTATCCCACGAAAGAGGTGGGCAGTTCTTC.

The gene calls are TRBV7-2 and TRBJ1-5; possibly TRBD1 for D (5 bases). The germline gives CDR1 SGHTA, CDR2 FQGNSA. The CDR3 extends over 19 amino acids. With 0 bases removed from V and 0 bases from J, the gap between germline ends came to 18 bases. CDR3 amino acids: CASSLALVGLGDSNQPQHF. The CDR3 DNA reads as TGTGCCAGCAGCTTAGCGCTGGTGGGGTTGGGGGATAGCAATCAGCCCCAGCATTTT.

This chain joins TRBV28 and TRBJ2-2; a weak D match, TRBD2 (6 bases). CDR1 MDHEN and CDR2 SYDVKM come from the germline V gene. The V end lost 2 bases, the J end lost 5 bases, and 12 bases lay between the germline ends. This CDR3 is built from 15 residues. Written as DNA, the CDR3 is TGTGCCAGCAGTTTACGCAGGCGGGGAACCGGGGAGCTGTTTTTT. It codes for CASSLRRRGTGELFF. The whole variable domain, filled in from reference TRBV28 and TRBJ2-2, reads DVKVTQSSRYLVKRTGEKVFLECVQDMDHENMFWYRQDPGLGLRLIYFSYDVKMKEKGDIPEGYSVSREKKERFSLILESASTNQTSMYLCASSLRRRGTGELFFGEGSRLTVL.

This rearrangement joins TRBV29-1 to TRBJ1-2; D call uncertain. CDR1 and CDR2 (germline): SQVTM, ANQGSEA. Trimming pared 5 bases from V and 5 bases from J, leaving 12 bases between. This CDR3 region has 12 residues. CDR3 DNA sequence: TGCAGCGTTTCCGACGGGCGGTATGGCTACACCTTC. Its translation: CSVSDGRYGYTF.

The chain couples TRBV29-1 to TRBJ2-2; D may be TRBD2 (5 bases). V shed 7 bases and J shed 5 bases, with 17 bases lying between them. The length of the CDR3 is 14 residues. CDR1 and CDR2 from the germline V gene are SQVTM and ANQGSEA. CDR3 sequence: CSASLRGITGELFF. The CDR3 bases are TGCAGCGCCAGCCTTCGGGGAATTACCGGGGAGCTGTTTTTT.

This clonotype was detected only once. The rearrangement uses TRBV19 and TRBJ1-1, with D unclear. This CDR3 has 13 residues. Deletions cut 10 bases from V and 0 bases from J, with 12 bases between. The V gene's germline CDR1 is LNHDA and CDR2 SQIVND (reference sequence). The CDR3 reads CATAASLNTEAFF. CDR3 bases: TGTGCCACCGCAGCCAGTCTGAACACTGAAGCTTTCTTT.

This clonotype was picked up one time. The CDR3 DNA sequence: TGCAGTGCGCGGCAGGTCGATGGAAACATTCAGTACTTC. As protein: CSARQVDGNIQYF. V and J are TRBV20-1 and TRBJ2-4; D gene unclear. Germline loops: CDR1 DFQATT, CDR2 SNEGSKA (reference sequence). The CDR3 is 13 residues long. The ends were cut back, 6 bases at V and 6 bases at J, with 15 bases in the middle.

The sample holds one count of this clonotype. The chain has TRBV11-2 and TRBJ2-3; 10 positions match TRBD2. Germline CDR1 SGHAT, CDR2 FQNNGV. Trimming at V came to 0 bases and at J to 0 bases, leaving 12 bases not matched to a gene. The CDR3 has 20 residues. CDR3 DNA: TGTGCCAGCAGCTTAGAGGGGGGGGCGCTAGCGGGAGTAAGCACAGATACGCAGTATTTT. Translating it yields CASSLEGGALAGVSTDTQYF.

The chain is built from TRBV11-2 and TRBJ2-5, with D perhaps being TRBD1 or TRBD2 (5 bases each). The CDR3 covers 13 residues. Germline CDR1 and CDR2: SGHAT and FQNNGV. The V gene lost 2 bases and the J gene lost 4 bases, with 8 bases spanning the gap. In DNA, the CDR3 is TGTGCCAGCAGCTTACCAGGGAGAGAGACCCAGTACTTC. Protein product: CASSLPGRETQYF.

The chain recombines TRBV9 with TRBJ2-7; 9 bases fit TRBD1. The CDR3 spans 13 residues. Germline assignment: CDR1 SGDLS and CDR2 YYNGEE. V gave up 3 bases and J gave up 5 bases; unmatched junction bases: 3. CDR3 nucleotides: TGTGCCAGCAGCGCCCGGGACAGGGACGAGCAGTACTTC. Encoded protein: CASSARDRDEQYF.

The CDR3 is CASSDQRGSYEQYF. The CDR3 bases are TGCGCCAGCAGTGATCAGCGGGGCTCCTACGAGCAGTACTTC. This rearrangement joins TRBV10-1 to TRBJ2-7, with 7 bases that match TRBD2. CDR1 and CDR2 from the germline V gene are WNHNN and SYGVQD (reference sequence). The V and J ends lost 3 bases and 0 bases, in that order; junction bases with no gene match: 2. The length of the CDR3 is 14 residues.

This clonotype has a handful of counts. The chain employs TRBV20-1 and TRBJ2-3, with D possibly TRBD2 on 6 matching bases. Germline V gene lookup returns CDR1 DFQATT and CDR2 SNEGSKA (reference sequence). V was clipped by 1 base and J by 3 bases, with 11 bases between them. CDR3 size: 14 residues. CDR3 coding DNA: TGCAGTGCTAGAGGACTAGGGAGAACAGATACGCAGTATTTT. Residues: CSARGLGRTDTQYF.